The 14 T cell receptor beta chains below all came from one sample that was sequenced in a study of cytomegalovirus exposure and HLA in healthy donors. PCR involved 60 Vbeta and 13 Jbeta primers. Sequencing used immunoSEQ multiplex PCR; TCRdb keeps in-frame clones, though not all of them. The data contain approximately 150,000 clones, roughly 85% of them singletons. The sequencing sample was made of PBMCs. The receptors stem from a man aged 25 to 45 in good health and CMV-seropositive.

The chain recombines TRBV6-5 with TRBJ2-7; weak D call: TRBD2 (5 bases). V was clipped by 2 bases and J by 5 bases, with 16 bases between them. In germline, CDR1 is MNHEY, CDR2 SVGAGI. The CDR3 runs 15 residues. The CDR3 DNA reads as TGTGCCAGCAGTTACAACAAAGGGCACGGGAACGAGCAGTACTTC. Residues: CASSYNKGHGNEQYF.

This sequence joins TRBV19 and TRBJ1-5, with D perhaps TRBD1 (6 bases). Deletions cut 4 bases from V and 5 bases from J, with 12 bases between. This CDR3 contains 14 residues. Germline assignment: CDR1 LNHDA and CDR2 SQIVND (reference sequence). The DNA of the CDR3 is TGTGCCAGTAGTAGTATCCCAGGGGATCAGCCCCAGCATTTT. Translating it yields CASSSIPGDQPQHF.

The chain carries TRBV19 and TRBJ2-1, with D tentatively TRBD2 (6 bases). This CDR3 spans 13 amino acids. Germline CDR1 and CDR2: LNHDA and SQIVND (reference sequence). Trimming shortened V by 0 bases and J by 9 bases, and 9 bases separated the two germline ends. DNA for the CDR3: TGTGCCAGTAGTATAGACCGGGAGCTTGAGCAGTTCTTC. This gives the protein CASSIDRELEQFF.

The chain employs TRBV5-4 and TRBJ2-1, with D perhaps matching TRBD1 (5 bases). Trimming took off 9 bases at V and 4 bases at J, with 17 bases between the two ends. Per the germline V gene, CDR1 is SGHNT and CDR2 is YYREEE (reference sequence). The CDR3 spans 14 residues. CDR3 coding DNA: TGTGCCACCCCTCCTCCAACAGGATACAATGAGCAGTTCTTC. Amino acids: CATPPPTGYNEQFF.

The V and J genes are TRBV4-1 and TRBJ2-7, with D possibly being TRBD2 (5 bases). Deletions cut 2 bases from V and 0 bases from J, with 11 bases between. The length of the CDR3 is 15 residues. Germline lookup yields CDR1 MGHRA and CDR2 YSYEKL. The CDR3 sequence: CASSQTSGSSYEQYF. The CDR3 coding sequence is TGCGCCAGCAGCCAAACGAGCGGCTCCTCCTACGAGCAGTACTTC.

The chain combines TRBV7-6 with TRBJ2-3, with 8 bases identical to TRBD2. There are 17 residues in the CDR3. CDR1 and CDR2 (germline): SGHVS, FNYEAQ. Losses at the gene ends were 4 bases for V and 1 base for J; bases not matched to a gene: 10. DNA of the CDR3: TGTGCCAGCAGCTCAACTAGCGGAGGAGCGGGCACAGATACGCAGTATTTT. This sequence encodes CASSSTSGGAGTDTQYF.

The chain has TRBV27 and TRBJ1-2; tentative D call: TRBD1 (6 bases). This CDR3 is built from 18 residues. Per germline, CDR1 MNHEY and CDR2 SMNVEV (reference sequence). V was trimmed by 4 bases and J by 4 bases, leaving 25 bases between them. The CDR3 protein is CASSYIGEPGAWAYGYTF. CDR3 coding DNA: TGTGCCAGCAGTTACATTGGAGAACCAGGGGCCTGGGCCTATGGCTACACCTTC.

The genes are TRBV5-1 and TRBJ2-5; TRBD1 matches at 7 bases. The trim removed 0 bases at V and 5 bases at J, leaving 4 bases unmatched. The CDR3 spans 14 residues. Germline CDR1 SGHRS, CDR2 YFSETQ. This CDR3 is CASSLGDSGETQYF. As DNA, the CDR3 is TGCGCCAGCAGCTTGGGGGACAGTGGGGAGACCCAGTACTTC.

The chain uses TRBV11-3 and TRBJ2-7; weak D call: TRBD1 (6 bases). The CDR3 totals 14 residues. Germline values: CDR1 SGHNT, CDR2 YENEEA. Trimming stripped 1 base from V and 3 bases from J, with 10 bases between. The CDR3 region is CASSLGGQGYEQYV. The CDR3 DNA sequence: TGTGCCAGCAGCTTAGGGGGGCAGGGCTACGAGCAGTACGTC.

About this clone: The same CDR3 also results from other DNA sequences found in this sample. The rearrangement joins TRBV7-2 to TRBJ2-1; 11 bases align to TRBD2. Germline CDR1 reads SGHTA; CDR2 reads FQGNSA. The J segment lost 4 bases and the V segment lost 3 bases, leaving 2 bases of the junction unmatched. The CDR3 totals 15 residues. The CDR3 sequence: CASSLGTSGYNEQFF. As DNA, the CDR3 is TGTGCCAGCAGCTTGGGGACTAGCGGTTACAATGAGCAGTTCTTC.

The gene calls are TRBV5-4 and TRBJ2-7; TRBD2 matches at 8 bases. Germline CDR1 reads SGHNT; CDR2 reads YYREEE (reference sequence). The trim removed 1 base at V and 3 bases at J, leaving 3 bases unmatched. The CDR3 spans 14 residues. The CDR3 sequence: CASSLPGTSYEQYF. The CDR3 nucleotides read TGTGCCAGCAGCTTGCCCGGGACTAGCTACGAGCAGTACTTC.

This clone was seen just once. The chain has TRBV4-2 and TRBJ2-5, with 11 positions matching TRBD2. The CDR3 spans 20 residues. Germline CDR1 reads LGHNA; CDR2 reads YNFKEQ. Losses at the gene ends were 0 bases for V and 2 bases for J; bases not matched to a gene: 14. Written as DNA, the CDR3 is TGTGCCAGCAGCCAAGAGTTCTTGACTAGCGGGACCCAGGGGCAAGAGACCCAGTACTTC. This encodes CASSQEFLTSGTQGQETQYF.

This chain links TRBV4-1 with TRBJ2-3, with D perhaps matching TRBD2 (5 bases). There are 12 residues in the CDR3. Germline loops: CDR1 MGHRA, CDR2 YSYEKL. Trimming took 8 bases from V and 8 from J, leaving 14 bases between them. The CDR3 nucleotides are TGCGCCAGCCTCAGCGGCCCCGGTACGCAGTATTTT. Translation: CASLSGPGTQYF.

CDR3: CASSRTGWDTEAFF. In DNA, the CDR3 is TGTGCCAGCAGTAGGACAGGGTGGGACACTGAAGCTTTCTTT. V usage is TRBV6-6 and J usage is TRBJ1-1; 8 bases fit TRBD1. Unmatched junction bases numbered 5, after V lost 5 bases and J lost 3 bases. The CDR3 spans 14 residues. CDR1 and CDR2 from the germline V gene are MNHNY and SVGAGI (reference sequence).